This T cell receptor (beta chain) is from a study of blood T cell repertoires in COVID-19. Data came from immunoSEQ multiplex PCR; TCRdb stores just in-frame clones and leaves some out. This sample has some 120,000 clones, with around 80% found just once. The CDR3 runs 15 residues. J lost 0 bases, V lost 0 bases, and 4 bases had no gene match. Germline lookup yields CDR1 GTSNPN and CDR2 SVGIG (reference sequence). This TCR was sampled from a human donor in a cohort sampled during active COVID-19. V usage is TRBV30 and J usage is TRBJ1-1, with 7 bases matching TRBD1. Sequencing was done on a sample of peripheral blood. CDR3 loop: CAWSVSGQMNTEAFF. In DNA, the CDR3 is TGTGCCTGGAGTGTTTCGGGACAGATGAACACTGAAGCTTTCTTT.